Listed below are T cell receptor beta chains from one sample, sequenced in a study of blood T cell repertoires in COVID-19. This table comes from immunoSEQ multiplex PCR, and its TCRdb copy is limited to in-frame clones, with some not included. The sample yields 200,000 to 300,000 clones, more than 70% seen once. The sequenced sample was peripheral blood. Receptor source: a man older than 75 with acute or convalescent COVID-19. The CDR3 runs from the conserved cysteine through the conserved F or W. The D gene is left open where the match is weak. Not all rows give a size; the values are once, few, many and, for expanded clones, a class.

>TRBD1|TRBJ2-2|TRBV19|.
TGTGCCAGTAATCTCTTCGGACAGGGCGAAAACACCGGGGAGCTGTTTTTT
CASNLFGQGENTGELFF
>.|TRBJ1-2|TRBV7-9|once
TGTGCCAGCAGCTTAGCAGGGGATGGCTACACCTTC
CASSLAGDGYTF
>.|TRBJ2-6|TRBV5-1|.
TGCGCCAGCAGCTCCTCCTCTGGGGCCAACGTCCTGACTTTC
CASSSSSGANVLTF
>.|TRBJ2-5|TRBV21-1|.
TGTGCCAGCAGCAAAAAGGACAGGGGAAAGTACCAAGAGACCCAGTACTTC
CASSKKDRGKYQETQYF
>TRBD1|TRBJ2-7|TRBV5-1|.
TGCGCCAGCAGCTTGGATAGGGGGCCCTACGAGCAGTACTTC
CASSLDRGPYEQYF
>.|TRBJ1-2|TRBV5-4|.
TGTGCCAGCAGCTTAACAGGGAATGGCTACACCTTC
CASSLTGNGYTF
>TRBD1|TRBJ1-1|TRBV5-1|.
TGCGCCAGCAGCTTGGGGGACAGCCCTGAAGCTTTCTTT
CASSLGDSPEAFF
>.|TRBJ1-1|TRBV6-5|.
TGTGCCAGCTCACTGAGGCAATCGGGGACTGAAGCTTTCTTT
CASSLRQSGTEAFF
>.|TRBJ1-1|TRBV24-1|.
TGTGCCTCCCGGGGAGCCCCGAACACTGAAGCTTTCTTT
CASRGAPNTEAFF
>TRBD2|TRBJ2-7|TRBV24-1|once
TGTGCCACCAGTGCCGCGCTCGGACTAGCGGGAGGGAACGAGCAGTACTTC
CATSAALGLAGGNEQYF
>.|TRBJ1-2|TRBV5-1|.
TGCGCCAGCAGCTTGGGTAGAGGCGGGTCCTATGGCTACACCTTC
CASSLGRGGSYGYTF
>.|TRBJ1-5|TRBV7-9|.
TGTGCCAGCAGTAGTTCCGGGGGGGCGGGCAATCAGCCCCAGCATTTT
CASSSSGGAGNQPQHF
>TRBD2|TRBJ2-1|TRBV7-9|.
TGTGCCAGCAGCTTCGGACTAGCGGTTTACAATGAGCAGTTCTTC
CASSFGLAVYNEQFF
>.|TRBJ2-7|TRBV27|.
TGTGCCTCACGAGCGGCAGGACCCCCCTACGAGCAGTACTTC
CASRAAGPPYEQYF
>.|TRBJ2-5|TRBV5-1|.
TGCGCCAGCAGCTTTGTTGGAGGGGGCCTGGAGACCCAGTACTTC
CASSFVGGGLETQYF